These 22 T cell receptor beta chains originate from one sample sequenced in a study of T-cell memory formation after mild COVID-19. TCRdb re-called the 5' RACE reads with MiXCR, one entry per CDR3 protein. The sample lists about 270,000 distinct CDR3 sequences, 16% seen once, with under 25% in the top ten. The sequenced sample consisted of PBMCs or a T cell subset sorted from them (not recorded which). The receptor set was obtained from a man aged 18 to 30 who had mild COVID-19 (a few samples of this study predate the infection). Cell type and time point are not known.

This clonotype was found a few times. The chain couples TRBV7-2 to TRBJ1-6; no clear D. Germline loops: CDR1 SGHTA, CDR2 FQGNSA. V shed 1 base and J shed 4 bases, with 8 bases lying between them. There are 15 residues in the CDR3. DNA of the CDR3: TGTGCCAGCAGCTTAGGTCGGGGTTATAATTCACCCCTCCACTTT. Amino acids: CASSLGRGYNSPLHF.

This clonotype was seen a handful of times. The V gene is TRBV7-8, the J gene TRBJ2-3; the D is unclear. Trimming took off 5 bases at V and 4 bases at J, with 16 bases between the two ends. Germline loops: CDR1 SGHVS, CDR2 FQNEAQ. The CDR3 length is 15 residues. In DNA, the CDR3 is TGTGCCAGCAGCCACCGGGCCGACCGCCCAGATACGCAGTATTTT. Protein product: CASSHRADRPDTQYF.

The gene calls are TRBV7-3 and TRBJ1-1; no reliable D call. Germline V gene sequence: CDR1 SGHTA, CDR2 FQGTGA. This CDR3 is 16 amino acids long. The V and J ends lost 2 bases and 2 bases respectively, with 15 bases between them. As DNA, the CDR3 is TGTGCCAGCAGCTTAGCAGGTGGGGATTACAACACTGAAGCTTTCTTT. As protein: CASSLAGGDYNTEAFF.

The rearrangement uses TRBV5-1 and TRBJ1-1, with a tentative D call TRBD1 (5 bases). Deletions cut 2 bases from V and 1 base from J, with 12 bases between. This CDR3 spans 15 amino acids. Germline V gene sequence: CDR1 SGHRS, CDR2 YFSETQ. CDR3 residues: CASSFAGTGNTEAFF. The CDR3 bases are TGCGCCAGCAGCTTCGCCGGGACGGGGAACACTGAAGCTTTCTTT.

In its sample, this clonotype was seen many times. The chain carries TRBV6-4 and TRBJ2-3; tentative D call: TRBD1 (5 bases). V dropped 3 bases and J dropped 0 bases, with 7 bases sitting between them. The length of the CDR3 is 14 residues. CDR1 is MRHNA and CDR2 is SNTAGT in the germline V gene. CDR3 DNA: TGTGCCAGCAGTGAGGGGCGGAGCACAGATACGCAGTATTTT. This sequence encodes CASSEGRSTDTQYF.

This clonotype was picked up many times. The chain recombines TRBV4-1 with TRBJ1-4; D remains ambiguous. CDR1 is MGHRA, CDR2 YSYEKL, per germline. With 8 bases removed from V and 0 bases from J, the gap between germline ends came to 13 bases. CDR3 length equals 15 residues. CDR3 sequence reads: CASADAGSTNEKLFF. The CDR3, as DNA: TGCGCCAGCGCGGACGCGGGATCAACTAATGAAAAACTGTTTTTT.

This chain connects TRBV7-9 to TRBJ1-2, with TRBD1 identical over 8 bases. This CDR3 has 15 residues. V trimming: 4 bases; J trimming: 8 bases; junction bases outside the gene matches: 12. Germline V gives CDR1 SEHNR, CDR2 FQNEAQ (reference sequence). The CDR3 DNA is TGTGCCAGCAGCTCTTTGACAGGGGCCTTGGGGGGCTACACCTTC. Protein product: CASSSLTGALGGYTF.

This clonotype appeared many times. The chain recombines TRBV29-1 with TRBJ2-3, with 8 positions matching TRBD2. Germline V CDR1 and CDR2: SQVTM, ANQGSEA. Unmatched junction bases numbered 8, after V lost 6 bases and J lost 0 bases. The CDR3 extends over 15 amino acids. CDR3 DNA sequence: TGCAGCGTGCCCCGGGGGGGGCTTAGCACAGATACGCAGTATTTT. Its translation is CSVPRGGLSTDTQYF.

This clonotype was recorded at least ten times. CDR3 coding DNA: TGCGCCAGCAGTGAGGACCCTTCACGAGGCTACACCTTC. It specifies CASSEDPSRGYTF. The genes are TRBV10-1 and TRBJ1-2; D is unclear. The germline gives CDR1 WNHNN, CDR2 SYGVQD (reference sequence). The CDR3 covers 13 residues. The V end was cut by 2 bases, the J end by 8 bases, with 12 bases between.

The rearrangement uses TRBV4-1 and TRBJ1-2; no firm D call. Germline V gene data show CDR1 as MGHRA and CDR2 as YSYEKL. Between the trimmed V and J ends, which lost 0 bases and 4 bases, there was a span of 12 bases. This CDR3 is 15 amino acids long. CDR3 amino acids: CASSQDPSLRYGYTF. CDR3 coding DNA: TGCGCCAGCAGCCAAGATCCTAGCCTTCGCTATGGCTACACCTTC.

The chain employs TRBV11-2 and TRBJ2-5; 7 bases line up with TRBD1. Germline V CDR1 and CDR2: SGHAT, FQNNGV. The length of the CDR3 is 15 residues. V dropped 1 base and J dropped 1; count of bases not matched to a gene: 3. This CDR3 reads CASSLAGQPQETQYF. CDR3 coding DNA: TGTGCCAGCAGCTTAGCGGGACAGCCCCAAGAGACCCAGTACTTC.

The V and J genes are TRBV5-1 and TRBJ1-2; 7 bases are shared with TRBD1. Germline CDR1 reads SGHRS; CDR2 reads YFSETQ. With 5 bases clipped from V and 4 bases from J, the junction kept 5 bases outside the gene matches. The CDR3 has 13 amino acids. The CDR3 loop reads CASSRQGTYGYTF. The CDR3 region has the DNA TGCGCCAGCAGTCGACAGGGTACCTATGGCTACACCTTC.

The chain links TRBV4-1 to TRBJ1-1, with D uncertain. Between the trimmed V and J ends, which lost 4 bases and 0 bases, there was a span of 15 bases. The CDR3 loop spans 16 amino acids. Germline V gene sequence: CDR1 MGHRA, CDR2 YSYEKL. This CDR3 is CASSPLVSVLNTEAFF. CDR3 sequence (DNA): TGCGCCAGCAGCCCCTTGGTTTCGGTCTTGAACACTGAAGCTTTCTTT.

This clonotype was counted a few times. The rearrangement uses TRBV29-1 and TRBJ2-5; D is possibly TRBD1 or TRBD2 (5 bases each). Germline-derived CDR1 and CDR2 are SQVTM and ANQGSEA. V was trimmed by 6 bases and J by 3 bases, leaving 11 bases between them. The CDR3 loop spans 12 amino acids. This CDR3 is CSVGAGKETQYF. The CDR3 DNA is TGCAGCGTCGGGGCCGGAAAAGAGACCCAGTACTTC.

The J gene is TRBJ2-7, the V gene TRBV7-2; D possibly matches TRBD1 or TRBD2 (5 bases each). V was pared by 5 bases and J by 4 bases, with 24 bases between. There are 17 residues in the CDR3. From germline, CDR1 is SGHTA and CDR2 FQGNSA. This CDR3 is CASSRTTGPLREYEQYF. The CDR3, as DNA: TGTGCCAGCAGCCGAACCACGGGGCCACTGAGGGAATACGAGCAGTACTTC.

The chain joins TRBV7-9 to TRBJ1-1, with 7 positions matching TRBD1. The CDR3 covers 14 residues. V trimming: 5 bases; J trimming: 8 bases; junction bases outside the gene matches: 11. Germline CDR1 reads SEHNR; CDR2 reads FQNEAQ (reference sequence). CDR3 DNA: TGTGCCAGCAGCCTTTCAGCTCTACAGGGGGAAGCTTTCTTT. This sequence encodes CASSLSALQGEAFF.

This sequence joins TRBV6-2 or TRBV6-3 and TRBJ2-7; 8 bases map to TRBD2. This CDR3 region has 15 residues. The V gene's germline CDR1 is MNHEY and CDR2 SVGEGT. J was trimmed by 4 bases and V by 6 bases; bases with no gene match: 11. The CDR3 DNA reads TGTGCCAGCAGACACACGCGGGGGGTCGGATACGAGCAGTACTTC. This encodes CASRHTRGVGYEQYF.

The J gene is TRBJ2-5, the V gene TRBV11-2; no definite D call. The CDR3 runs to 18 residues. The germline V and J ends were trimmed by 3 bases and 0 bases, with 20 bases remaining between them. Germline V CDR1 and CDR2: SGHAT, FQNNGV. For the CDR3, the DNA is TGTGCCAGCAGCTTCACCAAGTCGACCCACCAGTACCAAGAGACCCAGTACTTC. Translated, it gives CASSFTKSTHQYQETQYF.

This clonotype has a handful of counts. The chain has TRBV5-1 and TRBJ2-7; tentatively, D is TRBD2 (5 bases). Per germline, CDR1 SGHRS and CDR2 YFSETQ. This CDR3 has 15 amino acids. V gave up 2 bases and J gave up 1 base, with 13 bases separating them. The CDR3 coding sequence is TGCGCCAGCAGCTTAGGCACCTCGGGGTCCTACGAGCAGTACGTC. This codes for CASSLGTSGSYEQYV.

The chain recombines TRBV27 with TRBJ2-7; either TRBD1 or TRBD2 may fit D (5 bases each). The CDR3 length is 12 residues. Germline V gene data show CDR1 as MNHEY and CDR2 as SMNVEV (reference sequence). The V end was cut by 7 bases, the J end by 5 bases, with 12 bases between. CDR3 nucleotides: TGTGCCAGCAATTTTGGGGGAAACGAGCAGTACGTC. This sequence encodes CASNFGGNEQYV.

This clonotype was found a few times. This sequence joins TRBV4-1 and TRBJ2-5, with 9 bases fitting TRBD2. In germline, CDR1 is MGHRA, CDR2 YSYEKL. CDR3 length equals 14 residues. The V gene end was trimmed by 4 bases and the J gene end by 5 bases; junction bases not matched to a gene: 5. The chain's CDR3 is CASSPYSGGETQYF. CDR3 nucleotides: TGCGCCAGCAGCCCATATAGCGGGGGTGAGACCCAGTACTTC.

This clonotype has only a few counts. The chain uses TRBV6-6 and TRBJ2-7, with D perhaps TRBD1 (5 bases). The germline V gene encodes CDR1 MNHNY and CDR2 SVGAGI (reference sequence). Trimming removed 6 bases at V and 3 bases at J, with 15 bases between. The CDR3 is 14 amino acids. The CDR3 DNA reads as TGTGCCAGCAGGTCAGCCGGGCAGGGCTACGAGCAGTACTTC. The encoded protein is CASRSAGQGYEQYF.